Below are 11 T cell receptor beta chains sequenced from a single sample in a study of blood T cell repertoires in COVID-19. The assay was immunoSEQ multiplex PCR, and TCRdb's table has in-frame clones only and misses some. The data contain about 260,000 clones, approximately 90% of them singletons. The sample taken for sequencing was peripheral blood. These TCRs come from a man between 60 and 75 years old who had recovered from COVID-19.

V gene TRBV6-6 combines with J gene TRBJ1-2; 7 positions match TRBD1. V lost 0 bases and J lost 4; bases outside the gene matches: 5. Germline CDR1 is MNHNY and CDR2 is SVGAGI (reference sequence). The CDR3 runs 15 residues. The CDR3 nucleotides read TGTGCCAGCAGTTACTCGAGGGGGCGCGGCTATGGCTACACCTTC. Residues: CASSYSRGRGYGYTF.

The chain couples TRBV5-1 to TRBJ2-1; TRBD1 matches at 9 bases. The CDR3 spans 16 residues. CDR1 is SGHRS and CDR2 is YFSETQ in the germline V gene. V trimming: 0 bases; J trimming: 5 bases; junction bases outside the gene matches: 6. The CDR3 region is CASSLGDRVADNEQFF. In DNA form, the CDR3 reads TGCGCCAGCAGCTTGGGGGACAGGGTGGCGGACAATGAGCAGTTCTTC.

This chain connects TRBV5-1 to TRBJ2-2, with 9 bases identical to TRBD1. Germline V gives CDR1 SGHRS, CDR2 YFSETQ. The V and J ends lost 4 bases and 7 bases, in that order; junction bases with no gene match: 5. This CDR3 is built from 14 residues. The CDR3 reads CASSRDRVIGELFF. CDR3 sequence (DNA): TGCGCCAGCAGCCGGGACAGGGTGATCGGGGAGCTGTTTTTT. Filled out from reference TRBV5-1 and TRBJ2-2, the complete variable domain reads KAGVTQTPRYLIKTRGQQVTLSCSPISGHRSVSWYQQTPGQGLQFLFEYFSETQRNKGNFPGRFSGRQFSNSRSEMNVSTLELGDSALYLCASSRDRVIGELFFGEGSRLTVL.

The chain couples TRBV12-3 or TRBV12-4 to TRBJ1-2; D is undetermined. The CDR3 runs 13 residues. V was shortened by 5 bases and J by 3 bases, with 10 bases between the two germline ends. For the CDR3, the DNA is TGTGCCAGCAGTCCTGTAGTCCACTATGGCTACACCTTC. Translated, it gives CASSPVVHYGYTF.

The chain uses TRBV7-9 and TRBJ2-2; a possible D gene is TRBD1 (5 bases). Germline lookup yields CDR1 SEHNR and CDR2 FQNEAQ (reference sequence). The CDR3 has 15 residues. V was clipped by 3 bases and J by 4 bases, with 12 bases between them. CDR3 residues: CASSFKGLGTGELFF. The CDR3 DNA sequence: TGTGCCAGCAGCTTTAAGGGGCTGGGCACCGGGGAGCTGTTTTTT.

Only one count was recorded for this clone. The chain employs TRBV20-1 and TRBJ1-4; unclear D gene. The CDR3 consists of 14 residues. V lost 3 bases and J lost 4, with 12 bases in between. From germline, CDR1 is DFQATT and CDR2 SNEGSKA (reference sequence). The CDR3 is CSASSGDNNEKLFF. Written as DNA, the CDR3 is TGCAGTGCTAGTTCTGGAGATAATAATGAAAAACTGTTTTTT.

The gene calls are TRBV19 and TRBJ1-2; TRBD1 matches 7 bases. The CDR3 is 15 residues long. Germline lookup yields CDR1 LNHDA and CDR2 SQIVND (reference sequence). V was pared by 3 bases and J by 0 bases, with 4 bases of the junction left unmatched. CDR3 DNA: TGTGCCAGTAGTATGGGACAGCCTGCTAACTATGGCTACACCTTC. Translated: CASSMGQPANYGYTF.

The count of this clone is one. The chain recombines TRBV5-6 with TRBJ2-1; tentative D call: TRBD1 (6 bases). Germline V lookup: CDR1 SGHDT, CDR2 YYEEEE. This CDR3 spans 14 amino acids. Trimming stripped 4 bases from V and 10 bases from J, with 18 bases between. CDR3 in DNA: TGTGCCAGCAGCCCAGGGGACCATGGGCGAGAGCAGTTCTTC. As protein: CASSPGDHGREQFF.

This chain connects TRBV7-3 to TRBJ2-1, with D perhaps TRBD1 (5 bases). Trimming took 1 base from V and 12 from J, leaving 10 bases between them. Germline CDR1 SGHTA, CDR2 FQGTGA. The CDR3 totals 12 residues. The CDR3 loop is CASSLSRTSQFF. The CDR3 coding sequence is TGTGCCAGCAGCTTAAGTCGGACATCGCAGTTCTTC.

This chain joins TRBV30 and TRBJ2-7, with D possibly being TRBD1 (6 bases). The ends were cut back, 3 bases at V and 2 bases at J, with 26 bases in the middle. This CDR3 is built from 18 residues. Germline V CDR1 and CDR2: GTSNPN, SVGIG (reference sequence). CDR3 protein: CAWRDPGVGGRSAYEQYF. The CDR3 DNA reads as TGTGCCTGGAGGGATCCAGGGGTAGGAGGTCGGTCGGCCTACGAGCAGTACTTC. The whole variable domain, remainder taken from reference TRBV30 and TRBJ2-7, is SQTIHQWPATLVQPVGSPLSLECTVEGTSNPNLYWYRQAAGRGLQLLFYSVGIGQISSEVPQNLSASRPQDRQFILSSKKLLLSDSGFYLCAWRDPGVGGRSAYEQYFGPGTRLTVT.

This clone was found once. The V gene is TRBV5-4, the J gene TRBJ2-1, with D maybe TRBD2 (6 bases). The ends were cut back, 4 bases at V and 3 bases at J, with 17 bases in the middle. Germline CDR1 reads SGHNT; CDR2 reads YYREEE (reference sequence). The CDR3 runs 16 residues. The chain's CDR3 is CASSDEGGRRYNEQFF. In nucleotides, the CDR3 is TGTGCCAGCAGCGATGAGGGAGGCAGACGCTACAATGAGCAGTTCTTC. The full variable domain, in which reference TRBV5-4 and TRBJ2-1 provide the parts outside the CDR3, is ETGVTQSPTHLIKTRGQQVTLRCSSQSGHNTVSWYQQALGQGPQFIFQYYREEENGRGNFPPRFSGLQFPNYSSELNVNALELDDSALYLCASSDEGGRRYNEQFFGPGTRLTVL.